This T cell receptor (beta chain) was found in a study of T cell changes during pregnancy in multiple sclerosis. The CDR3 has 14 amino acids. V trimming: 5 bases; J trimming: 2 bases; junction bases outside the gene matches: 6. Per germline, CDR1 MNHNS and CDR2 SASEGT. Profiled with immunoSEQ multiplex PCR; TCRdb holds only in-frame clones, not every one. The sample shows about 42,000 clones, roughly nine tenths of them seen only once. The material was CD4+ T cells from peripheral blood mononuclear cells, obtained before pregnancy. This sequence joins TRBV6-1 and TRBJ2-7; 7 bases align to TRBD1. The sequence was obtained from a female donor with multiple sclerosis, enrolled in a pregnancy study. CDR3 in DNA: TGTGCCAGCAGTACCCGGGACAGTACCTACGAGCAGTACTTC. This codes for CASSTRDSTYEQYF.